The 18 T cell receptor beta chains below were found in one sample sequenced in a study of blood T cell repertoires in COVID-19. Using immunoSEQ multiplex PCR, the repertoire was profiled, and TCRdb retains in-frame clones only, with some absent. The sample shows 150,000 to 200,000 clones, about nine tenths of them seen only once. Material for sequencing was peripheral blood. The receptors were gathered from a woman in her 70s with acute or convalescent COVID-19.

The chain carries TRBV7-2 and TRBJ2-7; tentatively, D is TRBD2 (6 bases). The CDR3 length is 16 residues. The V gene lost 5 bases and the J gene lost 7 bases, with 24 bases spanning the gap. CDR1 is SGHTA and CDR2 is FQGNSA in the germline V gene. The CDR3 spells CASSPLERVSTSEQYF. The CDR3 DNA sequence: TGTGCCAGCAGCCCCCTGGAGCGGGTGTCTACGTCGGAGCAGTACTTC.

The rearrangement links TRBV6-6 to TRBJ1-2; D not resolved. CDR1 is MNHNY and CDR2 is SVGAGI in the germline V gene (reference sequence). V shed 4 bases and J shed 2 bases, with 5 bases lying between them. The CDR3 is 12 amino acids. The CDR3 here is CASSSQNYGYTF. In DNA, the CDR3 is TGTGCCAGCAGTTCTCAGAACTATGGCTACACCTTC.

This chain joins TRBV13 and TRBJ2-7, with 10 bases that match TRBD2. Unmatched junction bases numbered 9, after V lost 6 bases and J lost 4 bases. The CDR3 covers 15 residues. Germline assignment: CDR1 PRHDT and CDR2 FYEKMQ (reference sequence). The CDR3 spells CASSRTSGELYEQYF. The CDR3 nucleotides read TGTGCCAGCAGTCGAACTAGCGGGGAATTATACGAGCAGTACTTC.

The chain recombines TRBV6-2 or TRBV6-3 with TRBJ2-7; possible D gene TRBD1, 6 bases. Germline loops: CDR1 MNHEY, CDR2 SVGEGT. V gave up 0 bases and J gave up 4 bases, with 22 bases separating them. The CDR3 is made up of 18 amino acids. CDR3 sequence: CASSYSGPTGFPLYEQYF. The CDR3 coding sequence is TGTGCCAGCAGTTACTCGGGACCGACAGGTTTTCCCTTATACGAGCAGTACTTC.

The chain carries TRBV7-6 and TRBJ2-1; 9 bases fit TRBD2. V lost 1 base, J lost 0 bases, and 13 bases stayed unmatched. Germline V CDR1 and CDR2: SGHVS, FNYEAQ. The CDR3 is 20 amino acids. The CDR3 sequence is CASSLVQYLTSGFSYNEQFF. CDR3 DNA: TGTGCCAGCAGCTTAGTCCAGTACCTCACTAGCGGGTTCTCCTACAATGAGCAGTTCTTC.

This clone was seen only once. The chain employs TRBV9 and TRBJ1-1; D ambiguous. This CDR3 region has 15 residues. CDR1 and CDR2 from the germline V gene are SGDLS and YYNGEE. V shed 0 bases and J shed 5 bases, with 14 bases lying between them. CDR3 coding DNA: TGTGCCAGCAGCGTAGATCCCCGAGTTAGTACTGAAGCTTTCTTT. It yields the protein CASSVDPRVSTEAFF. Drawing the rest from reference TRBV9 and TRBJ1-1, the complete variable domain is DSGVTQTPKHLITATGQRVTLRCSPRSGDLSVYWYQQSLDQGLQFLIQYYNGEERAKGNILERFSAQQFPDLHSELNLSSLELGDSALYFCASSVDPRVSTEAFFGQGTRLTVV.

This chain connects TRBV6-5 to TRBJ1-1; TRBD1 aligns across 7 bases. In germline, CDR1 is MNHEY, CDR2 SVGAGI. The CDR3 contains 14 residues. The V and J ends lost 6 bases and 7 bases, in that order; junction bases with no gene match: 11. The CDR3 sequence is CASRTPRQGREAFF. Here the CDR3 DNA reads TGTGCCAGCAGAACGCCCCGACAGGGCCGTGAAGCTTTCTTT.

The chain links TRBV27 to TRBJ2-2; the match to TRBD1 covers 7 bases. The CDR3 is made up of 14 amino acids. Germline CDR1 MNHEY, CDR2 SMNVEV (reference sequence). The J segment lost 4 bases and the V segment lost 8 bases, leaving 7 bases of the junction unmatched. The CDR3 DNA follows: TGTGCCAGCCTCCGGGACAGCATCACCGGGGAGCTGTTTTTT. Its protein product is CASLRDSITGELFF.

The CDR3 spells CASSQEAGVTDTQYF. The CDR3 DNA reads as TGCGCCAGCAGCCAAGAGGCGGGGGTCACAGATACGCAGTATTTT. This chain links TRBV4-1 with TRBJ2-3; TRBD2 matches at 7 bases. The CDR3 has 15 amino acids. V was pared by 0 bases and J by 2 bases, with 2 bases of the junction left unmatched. CDR1 is MGHRA and CDR2 is YSYEKL in the germline V gene.

CDR3 residues: CASSQTTGNQPQHF. The CDR3 DNA follows: TGTGCCAGCAGTCAGACTACAGGGAATCAGCCCCAGCATTTT. J is TRBJ1-5 and V is TRBV6-2 or TRBV6-3, with D tentatively TRBD1 (6 bases). V dropped 5 bases and J dropped 4 bases, with 12 bases sitting between them. The CDR3 covers 14 residues. Germline values: CDR1 MNHEY, CDR2 SVGEGT.

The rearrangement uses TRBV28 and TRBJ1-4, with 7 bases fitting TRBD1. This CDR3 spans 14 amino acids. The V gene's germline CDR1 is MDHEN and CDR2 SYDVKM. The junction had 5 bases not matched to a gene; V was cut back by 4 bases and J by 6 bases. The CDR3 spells CASSSGTAYEKLFF. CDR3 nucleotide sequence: TGTGCCAGCAGTTCGGGGACAGCTTATGAAAAACTGTTTTTT.

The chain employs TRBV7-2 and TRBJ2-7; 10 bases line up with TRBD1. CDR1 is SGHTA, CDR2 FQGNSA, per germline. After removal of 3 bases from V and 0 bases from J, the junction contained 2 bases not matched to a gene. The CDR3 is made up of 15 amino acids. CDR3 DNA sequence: TGTGCCAGCAGCTTCGGGACAGGGGTCTCCTACGAGCAGTACTTC. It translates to CASSFGTGVSYEQYF.

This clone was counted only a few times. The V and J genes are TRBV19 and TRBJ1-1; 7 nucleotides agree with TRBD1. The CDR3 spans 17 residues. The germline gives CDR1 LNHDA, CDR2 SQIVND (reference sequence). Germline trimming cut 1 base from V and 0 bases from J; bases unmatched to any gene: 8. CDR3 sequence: CASSIARTTGMNTEAFF. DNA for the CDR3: TGTGCCAGTAGTATAGCTCGAACGACAGGGATGAACACTGAAGCTTTCTTT.

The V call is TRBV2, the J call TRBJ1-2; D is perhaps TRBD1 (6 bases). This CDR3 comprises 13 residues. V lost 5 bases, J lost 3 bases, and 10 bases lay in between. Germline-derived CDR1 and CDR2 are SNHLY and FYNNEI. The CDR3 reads CASSLTGYYGYTF. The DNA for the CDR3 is TGTGCCAGCAGTTTAACAGGGTACTATGGCTACACCTTC.

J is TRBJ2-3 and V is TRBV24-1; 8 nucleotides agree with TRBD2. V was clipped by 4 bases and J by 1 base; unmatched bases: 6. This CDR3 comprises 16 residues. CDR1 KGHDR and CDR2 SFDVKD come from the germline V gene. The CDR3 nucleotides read TGTGCCACCAGTGACCCAACGGGGGGGCGCACAGATACGCAGTATTTT. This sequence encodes CATSDPTGGRTDTQYF.

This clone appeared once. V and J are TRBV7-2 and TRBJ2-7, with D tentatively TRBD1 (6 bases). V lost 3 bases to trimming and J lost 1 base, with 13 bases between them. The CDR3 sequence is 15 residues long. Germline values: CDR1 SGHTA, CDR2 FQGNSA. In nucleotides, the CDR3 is TGTGCCAGCAGCTTCTTCAGGGGAAATTCCTACGAGCAGTACTTC. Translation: CASSFFRGNSYEQYF.

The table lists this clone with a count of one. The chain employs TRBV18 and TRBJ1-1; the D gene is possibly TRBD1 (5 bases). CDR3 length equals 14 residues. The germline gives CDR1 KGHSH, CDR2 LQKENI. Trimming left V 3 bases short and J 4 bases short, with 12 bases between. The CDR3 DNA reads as TGTGCCAGCTCACCGGGCAGGGTGGTCACTGAAGCTTTCTTT. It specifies CASSPGRVVTEAFF.

The CDR3 protein is CASSLPGQGGYEQYF. DNA for the CDR3: TGTGCCAGCAGTTTGCCGGGACAGGGTGGGTACGAGCAGTACTTC. V gene TRBV5-4 combines with J gene TRBJ2-7; 9 bases fit TRBD1. The germline gives CDR1 SGHNT, CDR2 YYREEE (reference sequence). This CDR3 comprises 15 residues. V dropped 5 bases and J dropped 4; count of bases not matched to a gene: 10.